The present entry profiles one TCR beta chain with its context. The antigen is undetermined. Clones were read by immunoSEQ multiplex PCR, and TCRdb kept only the in-frame ones, dropping some. The sample lists 30,000 to 40,000 clones, approximately 83% occurring once. In germline, CDR1 is MNHEY, CDR2 SMNVEV (reference sequence). V trimming: 5 bases; J trimming: 4 bases; junction bases outside the gene matches: 15. The CDR3 is 17 amino acids. Time point defined: week 5, during vaccination. The content of each vaccine dose was 300 ug of mutant IDH1 20-mer peptide, and topical imiquimod accompanied it. The sample originates from a study of a mutant IDH1 vaccine in newly diagnosed glioma. Whole-study context: Each patient was administered eight vaccinations, scheduled in weeks 1, 3, 5, 7, 11, 15, 19 and 23. Onset of vaccination occurred 4-6 weeks following radiotherapy alone, or with temozolomide cycles. Study-level points and caveats: Immune responses induced by the vaccine were seen in over 80% of patients, spanning multiple MHC alleles.

The chain uses TRBV27 and TRBJ1-2; TRBD1 matches 8 bases. This receptor was obtained from a man in his thirties or forties with glioma. The source material was PBMCs, sampled from a glioma patient whose treatment included an IDH1 peptide vaccine. The CDR3 protein is CASSRGQGGAVGYGYTF. In DNA form, the CDR3 reads TGTGCCAGCAGTCGAGGACAGGGAGGTGCCGTGGGCTATGGCTACACCTTC.